These T cell receptor beta chains were read from a single sample in a study of T cells after yellow fever vaccination. TCRdb re-called the 5' RACE reads through MiXCR, storing one row per CDR3 protein. The data show hundreds of thousands of distinct CDR3 sequences, roughly a sixth seen once. The sequenced sample was PBMCs, obtained 5 to 6 days after the first yellow fever vaccination. The source of these receptors is a young man who received the YFV17D yellow fever vaccine. Each CDR3 is given with its conserved first and last residue. D genes are given only for firm matches. The listing skips clone size in some rows; elsewhere it reads once, few, many or a size class.

clone_size j_call v_call d_call cdr3_nt cdr3_aa
. TRBJ1-4 TRBV6-5 . TGTGCCAGCAGTTACTTTGGAGGAACAGACGAAAAACTGTTTTTT CASSYFGGTDEKLFF
few TRBJ2-1 TRBV7-2 . TGTGCCAGCAGCCGCCCTCCCGCGGGGGAGCAGTTCTTC CASSRPPAGEQFF
. TRBJ2-6 TRBV10-2 . TGCGCCAGCAGGGACAGGGACTACTCTGGGGCCAACGTCCTGACTTTC CASRDRDYSGANVLTF
. TRBJ2-1 TRBV7-9 . TGTGCCAGCAGCTTAGGGCTCAGGACTATAGACAATGAGCAGTTCTTC CASSLGLRTIDNEQFF
. TRBJ1-4 TRBV2 TRBD1 TGTGCCAGCGGGGGACAGGGCGGCGAAAAACTGTTTTTT CASGGQGGEKLFF
many TRBJ1-1 TRBV4-2 . TGTGCCAGCAGCCAAGACAGGTTAGGCACTGAAGCTTTCTTT CASSQDRLGTEAFF
few TRBJ2-1 TRBV11-2 TRBD1 TGTGCCAGCAGCTTGTCTTGGGGGGACAGGGGTCGCAATGAGCAGTTCTTC CASSLSWGDRGRNEQFF
few TRBJ2-3 TRBV3-1 . TGTGCCAGCAGCCACAGGGGCGCCACAGATACGCAGTATTTT CASSHRGATDTQYF
many TRBJ2-7 TRBV30 . TGTGCCTGGAGACGGGATCTGAGCGTGGAGCAGTACTTC CAWRRDLSVEQYF
few TRBJ1-2 TRBV7-2 . TGTGCCAGCAGCTTAGTAACGGCAGCCTCTAACTATGGCTACACCTTC CASSLVTAASNYGYTF
. TRBJ2-6 TRBV28 . TGTGCCAGCAGATCTACAGGGAACTCTGGGGCCAACGTCCTGACTTTC CASRSTGNSGANVLTF
. TRBJ2-3 TRBV10-3 TRBD2 TGTGCCATCAAACGCGGCGGGGGGCGGACAGATACGCAGTATTTT CAIKRGGGRTDTQYF
few TRBJ2-5 TRBV5-4 . TGTGCCAGCAGCTTGGGGACGGGGGGCCAGACCCAGTACTTC CASSLGTGGQTQYF
few TRBJ2-6 TRBV4-2 TRBD1 TGTGCCAGCAGCCAAGATCTCACAGGGGCGCGTGTCGGGGCCAACGTCCTGACTTTC CASSQDLTGARVGANVLTF
. TRBJ2-3 TRBV7-3 . TGTGCCAGCAGCTTATTAGGTGGCTACACAGATACGCAGTATTTT CASSLLGGYTDTQYF
few TRBJ1-1 TRBV12-3/TRBV12-4 . TGTGCCAGGGTGAGTCTGGGGGAGGGGAACACTGAAGCTTTCTTT CARVSLGEGNTEAFF
. TRBJ2-1 TRBV7-2 TRBD2 TGTGCCAGCAGGGACGGGGGGACTAGCGGCAATGAGCAGTTCTTC CASRDGGTSGNEQFF
. TRBJ2-1 TRBV29-1 . TGCAGCGTGACGGACTTTTATAGCTCCTACAATGAGCAGTTCTTC CSVTDFYSSYNEQFF
few TRBJ2-7 TRBV5-1 TRBD1 TGCGCCAGCAGCTTGGGGGGAACAGGGGAGTACTTC CASSLGGTGEYF
. TRBJ1-5 TRBV4-1 . TGCGCCAGCAGCCAGTTCGGTCAGCCCCAGCATTTT CASSQFGQPQHF
. TRBJ1-6 TRBV5-1 . TGCGCCAGCAGCTTGGTGGAGGGGGTCGGTTCACCCATCCACTTT CASSLVEGVGSPIHF
. TRBJ2-1 TRBV9 . TGTGCCAGCAGCAAGGGAGCCTACAATGAGCAGTTCTTC CASSKGAYNEQFF
few TRBJ2-3 TRBV10-1 . TGCGCCAGCAAGAAGGGGCTGGCAGATACGCAGTATTTT CASKKGLADTQYF
. TRBJ2-5 TRBV5-4 . TGTGCCAGCAGCTTGGCCAAAAAAGGTCGAGAGACCCAGTACTTC CASSLAKKGRETQYF
. TRBJ1-1 TRBV19 . TGTGCCAGTAGTAACGGGGGGACTGAAGCTTTCTTT CASSNGGTEAFF
few TRBJ1-6 TRBV5-1 TRBD1 TGCGCTACCTCCCGGGGACAGGGGAATTCACCCCTCCACTTT CATSRGQGNSPLHF
few TRBJ1-1 TRBV9 . TGTGCCAGCAGCGTCAGGGGAGAGAACACTGAAGCTTTCTTT CASSVRGENTEAFF
. TRBJ2-1 TRBV7-9 TRBD2 TGTGCCAGCAGCTTTGGGGTCACTAGCGGAAATGAGCAGTTCTTC CASSFGVTSGNEQFF
. TRBJ2-2 TRBV29-1 TRBD1 TGCAGCGGACAGGGGAACACCGGGGAGCTGTTTTTT CSGQGNTGELFF
. TRBJ2-1 TRBV5-1 TRBD2 TGCGCCAGCAGCTTGTGGAGCGGGGGGGGTACAGGTGAGCAGTTCTTC CASSLWSGGGTGEQFF
. TRBJ1-1 TRBV12-5 . TGTGCTAGTGGTTTGAGCCCCGGAGGGACTGAAGCTTTCTTT CASGLSPGGTEAFF
. TRBJ2-1 TRBV4-1 . TGCGCCAGCAGCCATGGTAGGAGTGAGCAGTTCTTC CASSHGRSEQFF
few TRBJ1-5 TRBV7-2 . TGTGCCAGCAGCTGGGACGGGCGGTATCAGCCCCAGCATTTT CASSWDGRYQPQHF
few TRBJ2-7 TRBV6-5 . TGTGCCAGCAGTTACCCAGGACCGTCCCGCGAGCAGTACTTC CASSYPGPSREQYF
few TRBJ1-6 TRBV28 . TGTGCCAGCAGGGTATTAGGGTCACCCCTCCACTTT CASRVLGSPLHF
. TRBJ2-2 TRBV23-1 . TGCGCCAGCAGTCAATCTTGGCAGTTTAACACCGGGGAGCTGTTTTTT CASSQSWQFNTGELFF